A selection of T cell receptor beta chains follows, all from one sample in a study of blood T cell repertoires in COVID-19. Assay: immunoSEQ multiplex PCR; the TCRdb copy retains only in-frame clones and omits some. The sample shows approximately 70,000 clones, approximately 89% of them seen only once. Source material: peripheral blood. These receptors originate from a man in his fifties or sixties with COVID-19, enrolled during active disease. Both conserved end residues are part of each CDR3. The order of the fields is V gene, J gene, CDR3 protein.

TRBV2	TRBJ1-2	CASTLNYGYTF
TRBV7-9	TRBJ1-4	CASSLGGNGEKLFF
TRBV5-4	TRBJ2-7	CASSLGAGPGYEQYF
TRBV27	TRBJ1-1	CASRPRTGSIANTEAFF
TRBV15	TRBJ2-3	CATSRDRRGGQDTQYF
TRBV6-5	TRBJ2-2	CASRRHGELFF
TRBV11-2	TRBJ1-5	CASSLAGRYSNQPQHF
TRBV19	TRBJ1-2	CASSNRVYGYTF
TRBV3-1/TRBV3-2	TRBJ2-1	CASSHVTAGEDEQFF
TRBV3-1/TRBV3-2	TRBJ2-7	CASSPYGPGGSYEQYF
TRBV6-5	TRBJ1-1	CASSWAHTEAFF
TRBV4-1	TRBJ1-2	CASSQVAGQTNYGYTF
TRBV28	TRBJ2-1	CASSLFGGATYNEQFF